The 6 T cell receptor beta chains below come from one sample, sequenced in a study of T cells in narcolepsy. Profiled with immunoSEQ multiplex PCR; TCRdb holds only in-frame clones, not every one. The sample gives about 15,000 clones, 85% of which show up once; around 37% is in the top ten. The specimen sequenced was memory (CD45RA-) CD4+ T cells from blood. These TCRs come from a human donor in good health.

In nucleotides, the CDR3 is TGTGCCAGCAGCTCACCATACCTGGGGCAGTTCTTC. Residues: CASSSPYLGQFF. The chain combines TRBV9 with TRBJ2-1, with D unclear. The V end was cut by 4 bases, the J end by 12 bases, with 14 bases between. The length of the CDR3 is 12 residues. Germline values: CDR1 SGDLS, CDR2 YYNGEE.

V is TRBV10-3 and J is TRBJ2-7, with TRBD2 matching 11 bases. The CDR3 has 13 residues. J lost 4 bases, V lost 8 bases, and 4 bases had no gene match. Per germline, CDR1 ENHRY and CDR2 SYGVKD. CDR3 residues: CAIGTSGAYEQYF. The DNA for the CDR3 is TGTGCCATCGGGACTAGCGGCGCTTACGAGCAGTACTTC.

A remark on this clone: One end of the junction does not line up with germline, which may come from a read error. The same CDR3 can be traced to other DNA sequences in this sample. The V gene is TRBV6-4, the J gene TRBJ1-1; no reliable D call. From germline, CDR1 is MRHNA and CDR2 SNTAGT. This CDR3 is built from 13 residues. CDR3: CASSVGSNTEAFF. In DNA, the CDR3 is TGTGCCAGCAGTGTGGGGTCGAACACTGAAGCCTTCTTT.

This clone showed up just once. The gene calls are TRBV27 and TRBJ2-7; 9 nucleotides agree with TRBD1. Trimming took 5 bases from V and 4 from J; bases not matched to a gene: 9. This CDR3 spans 15 amino acids. Germline V gene sequence: CDR1 MNHEY, CDR2 SMNVEV (reference sequence). CDR3 nucleotide sequence: TGTGCCAGCAGTCCCCGGACAGGGGCTACTTACGAGCAGTACTTC. This encodes CASSPRTGATYEQYF.

This rearrangement joins TRBV5-5 to TRBJ1-1; D is undetermined. V was trimmed by 4 bases and J by 1 base, leaving 11 bases between them. This CDR3 is 14 amino acids long. The germline V gene encodes CDR1 SGHKS and CDR2 YYEKEE (reference sequence). The CDR3, as DNA: TGTGCCAGCAGCGCCAGACTGGGGAACACTGAAGCTTTCTTT. Its translation is CASSARLGNTEAFF.

V usage is TRBV30 and J usage is TRBJ1-3, with TRBD1 as a possible D gene (6 bases). Germline-derived CDR1 and CDR2 are GTSNPN and SVGIG (reference sequence). V was trimmed by 5 bases and J by 0 bases, leaving 20 bases between them. There are 17 residues in the CDR3. The CDR3 loop is CAWATRTVSLSGNTIYF. The CDR3 coding sequence is TGTGCCTGGGCGACCCGGACAGTTAGCCTCTCTGGAAACACCATATATTTT.